This T cell receptor (beta chain) was retrieved from a study of T cells in Graves' hyperthyroidism and ophthalmopathy. Study-wide background: Peripheral blood was secured at the point of initial diagnosis, before any treatment.

RNA transcripts provided the source from which TCR beta CDR3 regions were amplified. Using the HTBI primer set, a first-round RT-PCR was run on the TCR CDR3. TCRdb ran MiXCR on the multiplex PCR reads and lists one entry per CDR3 protein. Of 300,000 to 400,000 distinct CDR3 sequences listed, about 18% are singletons. This clonotype was seen at least ten times. A patient was excluded if there was uncontrolled infection, other autoimmune disease, pregnancy or lactation. 10 ml of fresh peripheral blood supplied the PBMCs. V was cut by 4 bases and J by 8 bases, with 12 bases left in between. This CDR3 is built from 12 residues. Germline values: CDR1 SGHRS, CDR2 YFSETQ.

The sample taken for sequencing was blood. The sequence came from a man between 18 and 35 years old with Graves' ophthalmopathy. The chain links TRBV5-1 to TRBJ1-2; possibly TRBD1 for D (5 bases). The CDR3 is CASSMDTSGYTF. CDR3 coding DNA: TGCGCCAGCAGCATGGACACGTCAGGCTACACCTTC.